The 22 T cell receptor beta chains reported below all come from one sample, sequenced in a study of CD8+ T cells in alopecia areata. The treatment: oral pan-JAK inhibitor, 5-10 mg twice daily. As the sequencing template, cDNA was produced by extracting RNA and reverse transcribing it. Assay: immunoSEQ multiplex PCR; the TCRdb copy retains only in-frame clones and omits some. The sample includes more than 150,000 clones, approximately 60% of them seen just once. The source material was CD4+ T cells sorted from blood, sampled at week 4, from a patient treated with tofacitinib. The receptors were sampled from a human donor with alopecia areata.

This clone showed up just once. This chain connects TRBV5-1 to TRBJ2-7; D might be TRBD1 (5 bases). Trimming shortened V by 2 bases and J by 0 bases, and 12 bases separated the two germline ends. Germline CDR1 reads SGHRS; CDR2 reads YFSETQ. This CDR3 is built from 15 residues. CDR3 amino acids: CASSFGRAGSYEQYF. For the CDR3, the DNA is TGCGCCAGCAGCTTCGGCAGGGCCGGCTCCTACGAGCAGTACTTC.

The chain couples TRBV7-6 to TRBJ2-3; perhaps TRBD2 as D (7 bases). Germline loops: CDR1 SGHVS, CDR2 FNYEAQ. The CDR3 has 17 amino acids. V was pared by 5 bases and J by 1 base, with 19 bases between. CDR3: CASSPSLGGAGTDTQYF. In nucleotides, the CDR3 is TGTGCCAGCAGCCCGAGCTTAGGGGGGGCAGGCACAGATACGCAGTATTTT.

The genes are TRBV6-5 and TRBJ2-7; the D gene is possibly TRBD1 (6 bases). CDR3 length equals 13 residues. V was shortened by 10 bases and J by 4 bases, with 17 bases between the two germline ends. The germline V gene has CDR1 MNHEY and CDR2 SVGAGI. The CDR3 is CATSATGGYEQYF. The CDR3 nucleotides read TGTGCCACCTCGGCGACAGGCGGGTACGAGCAGTACTTC.

This chain connects TRBV30 to TRBJ2-5, with 12 bases aligning to TRBD2. The CDR3 length is 13 residues. V trimming: 7 bases; J trimming: 2 bases; junction bases outside the gene matches: 2. CDR1 and CDR2 (germline): GTSNPN, SVGIG (reference sequence). The CDR3, as DNA: TGTGCCTCAACTAGCGGGGGGCAAGAGACCCAGTACTTC. Protein product: CASTSGGQETQYF.

This chain links TRBV29-1 with TRBJ1-2; 10 nucleotides match TRBD1. The CDR3 totals 13 residues. Germline assignment: CDR1 SQVTM and CDR2 ANQGSEA. V lost 4 bases and J lost 4; bases outside the gene matches: 3. CDR3 protein: CSVADRGPYGYTF. In DNA, the CDR3 is TGCAGCGTTGCCGACAGGGGGCCCTATGGCTACACCTTC.

This chain links TRBV4-3 with TRBJ1-2; D is undetermined. Germline-derived CDR1 and CDR2 are LGHNA and YSLEER. V was pared by 1 base and J by 10 bases, with 7 bases between. The CDR3 sequence is 11 residues long. In DNA form, the CDR3 reads TGCGCCAGCAGCCAAGGGCTCACCTACACCTTC. This sequence encodes CASSQGLTYTF.

This clone was seen a handful of times. This chain links TRBV27 with TRBJ1-4; D ambiguous. The CDR3 spans 14 residues. Germline V gene data show CDR1 as MNHEY and CDR2 as SMNVEV (reference sequence). Trimming shortened V by 9 bases and J by 8 bases, and 19 bases separated the two germline ends. The CDR3 loop is CASCNPGVGEKLFF. The CDR3 nucleotides are TGTGCCAGTTGCAACCCAGGAGTCGGCGAAAAACTGTTTTTT.

There are a few counts of this clone. The rearrangement links TRBV5-6 to TRBJ1-5; TRBD1 might be the D (6 bases). V lost 6 bases and J lost 0, with 10 bases in between. The CDR3 contains 14 residues. The germline V gene has CDR1 SGHDT and CDR2 YYEEEE. CDR3 protein: CASNLRGSNQPQHF. The CDR3 DNA follows: TGTGCCAGCAATCTCAGGGGTAGCAATCAGCCCCAGCATTTT. The variable domain in full, completed from reference TRBV5-6 and TRBJ1-5, reads DAGVTQSPTHLIKTRGQQVTLRCSPKSGHDTVSWYQQALGQGPQFIFQYYEEEERQRGNFPDRFSGHQFPNYSSELNVNALLLGDSALYLCASNLRGSNQPQHFGDGTRLSIL.

CDR3 region: CASSPQRGTVKRYEQYF. The DNA for the CDR3 is TGTGCCAGCTCACCACAGCGGGGGACAGTCAAACGCTACGAGCAGTACTTC. This rearrangement joins TRBV18 to TRBJ2-7; D perhaps matches TRBD2 (8 bases). The CDR3 sequence is 17 residues long. Germline V CDR1 and CDR2: KGHSH, LQKENI. V lost 1 base, J lost 3 bases, and 19 bases lay in between.

The chain combines TRBV9 with TRBJ2-5; 7 bases map to TRBD2. Unmatched junction bases numbered 13, after V lost 0 bases and J lost 5 bases. The CDR3 is 17 residues long. The germline CDR1 and CDR2 sequences are SGDLS and YYNGEE. The CDR3 region is CASSVGPLAASGETQYF. The CDR3 DNA reads TGTGCCAGCAGCGTAGGTCCTCTAGCGGCTTCGGGGGAGACCCAGTACTTC. Full variable domain (remainder filled in from reference TRBV9 and TRBJ2-5): DSGVTQTPKHLITATGQRVTLRCSPRSGDLSVYWYQQSLDQGLQFLIQYYNGEERAKGNILERFSAQQFPDLHSELNLSSLELGDSALYFCASSVGPLAASGETQYFGPGTRLLVL.

The rearrangement uses TRBV29-1 and TRBJ2-5; the match to TRBD1 covers 10 bases. This CDR3 contains 14 residues. Germline V gene sequence: CDR1 SQVTM, CDR2 ANQGSEA. The V and J ends lost 6 bases and 2 bases, in that order; junction bases with no gene match: 6. This chain's CDR3 is CSVLPGQGQETQYF. The CDR3 region has the DNA TGCAGCGTCCTACCGGGACAGGGGCAAGAGACCCAGTACTTC. Full variable domain (rest looked up from reference TRBV29-1 and TRBJ2-5): SAVISQKPSRDICQRGTSLTIQCQVDSQVTMMFWYRQQPGQSLTLIATANQGSEATYESGFVIDKFPISRPNLTFSTLTVSNMSPEDSSIYLCSVLPGQGQETQYFGPGTRLLVL.

This clone was detected only once. V is TRBV30 and J is TRBJ1-3; the D gene is possibly TRBD1 (6 bases). V was cut by 2 bases and J by 5 bases, with 16 bases left in between. Germline V gene sequence: CDR1 GTSNPN, CDR2 SVGIG (reference sequence). The length of the CDR3 is 15 residues. CDR3 sequence (DNA): TGTGCCTGGAGTCCTAGGGGACAACTGCGAAACACCATATATTTT. Its protein product is CAWSPRGQLRNTIYF.

This sequence joins TRBV29-1 and TRBJ1-2, with TRBD1 matching 9 bases. The V gene's germline CDR1 is SQVTM and CDR2 ANQGSEA. The CDR3 spans 14 residues. Losses at the gene ends were 1 base for V and 2 bases for J; bases not matched to a gene: 2. In DNA, the CDR3 is TGCAGCGTTGAAGGACAGGGGGAGAACTATGGCTACACCTTC. As protein: CSVEGQGENYGYTF.

This clone was seen only a few times. The V and J genes are TRBV6-6 and TRBJ1-5; the D is unclear. Germline V gene sequence: CDR1 MNHNY, CDR2 SVGAGI (reference sequence). Trimming cost V 8 bases and J 1 base, with 9 bases left between them. This CDR3 spans 13 amino acids. The CDR3 here is CASGQVSNQPQHF. The DNA of the CDR3 is TGTGCCAGCGGGCAGGTGAGCAATCAGCCCCAGCATTTT.

This clone was seen a single time. The genes are TRBV4-1 and TRBJ1-2; D gene uncertain. Germline CDR1 reads MGHRA; CDR2 reads YSYEKL. Trimming stripped 0 bases from V and 4 bases from J, with 9 bases between. The CDR3 runs to 14 residues. The CDR3 loop is CASSQDPAGYGYTF. CDR3 nucleotides: TGCGCCAGCAGCCAAGATCCGGCGGGCTATGGCTACACCTTC.

V is TRBV30 and J is TRBJ2-5; D is undetermined. Trimming pared 4 bases from V and 4 bases from J, leaving 22 bases between. From germline, CDR1 is GTSNPN and CDR2 SVGIG (reference sequence). The CDR3 runs 16 residues. The CDR3 nucleotides are TGTGCCTGGAAAAAGGTCTTTGGCCAGGTCAGAGAGACCCAGTACTTC. As protein: CAWKKVFGQVRETQYF.

The rearrangement links TRBV29-1 to TRBJ2-7; TRBD1 might be the D (5 bases). There are 12 residues in the CDR3. Between the trimmed V and J ends, which lost 2 bases and 2 bases, there was a span of 7 bases. Germline loops: CDR1 SQVTM, CDR2 ANQGSEA. The CDR3 sequence: CSVERGTYEQYF. The CDR3 coding sequence is TGCAGCGTTGAAAGGGGAACCTACGAGCAGTACTTC.

CDR3 DNA: TGCGCCAGCAGCTTAGGACCCGACAGGAGCACAGATACGCAGTATTTT. Encoded protein: CASSLGPDRSTDTQYF. V and J are TRBV5-1 and TRBJ2-3; D possibly corresponds to TRBD1 (6 bases). V lost 2 bases and J 0 bases, leaving 13 bases between the germline ends. The CDR3 length is 16 residues. In germline, CDR1 is SGHRS, CDR2 YFSETQ.

V usage is TRBV30 and J usage is TRBJ1-1; a weak D match, TRBD1 (5 bases). The V end was cut by 3 bases, the J end by 5 bases, with 16 bases between. CDR3 length: 14 amino acids. Germline V gene sequence: CDR1 GTSNPN, CDR2 SVGIG (reference sequence). CDR3 loop: CAWSQTGGGTEAFF. As DNA, the CDR3 is TGTGCCTGGAGCCAAACGGGGGGAGGAACTGAAGCTTTCTTT.

The chain employs TRBV30 and TRBJ2-7, with a weak D call TRBD2 (5 bases). In germline, CDR1 is GTSNPN, CDR2 SVGIG (reference sequence). The V gene lost 2 bases and the J gene lost 1 base, with 9 bases spanning the gap. CDR3 length: 13 residues. The CDR3 bases are TGTGCCTGGAGTAGGACGGGATCCTACGAGCAGTACTTC. Its protein product is CAWSRTGSYEQYF.

The genes are TRBV25-1 and TRBJ1-5; possible D gene TRBD1, 5 bases. The ends were cut back, 1 base at V and 3 bases at J, with 7 bases in the middle. The CDR3 extends over 14 amino acids. The germline gives CDR1 MGHDK, CDR2 SYGVNS. The chain's CDR3 is CASSESGYNQPQHF. In DNA form, the CDR3 reads TGTGCCAGCAGTGAATCAGGGTACAATCAGCCCCAGCATTTT.

The V gene is TRBV7-2, the J gene TRBJ1-3; D possibly corresponds to TRBD1 (6 bases). The CDR3 covers 16 residues. Germline assignment: CDR1 SGHTA and CDR2 FQGNSA. V was shortened by 0 bases and J by 1 base, with 10 bases between the two germline ends. CDR3 residues: CASSLAKTGSGNTIYF. CDR3 sequence (DNA): TGTGCCAGCAGCTTAGCCAAGACAGGTTCTGGAAACACCATATATTTT.